This TCR beta chain was captured by sequencing in a study of beta chain features in type 1 diabetes. Notes on the study in general: When Type 1 diabetes patients were examined, their TCRB CDR3s proved moderately but significantly shorter in all four CD4+ subsets.

Points on this clone: Its antigen is not identified.

Reverse transcription of all isolated RNA meant that expressed TCRB transcripts were sequenced. Profiling relied on immunoSEQ multiplex PCR, and the TCRdb table lists in-frame clones only, not all of them. The sample includes approximately 150,000 clones, around 13% of them seen just once. The CDR3 covers 13 residues. Germline V CDR1 and CDR2: MNHEY, SVGAGI. With 11 bases removed from V and 6 bases from J, the gap between germline ends came to 17 bases. Sequencing input: central memory CD4+ T cells from blood. This chain uses TRBV6-5 with TRBJ2-4, with D possibly being TRBD2 (7 bases). The TCR comes from a young man with type 1 diabetes. Here the CDR3 reads CALGGQGTNIQYF. The CDR3 DNA reads as TGTGCCTTGGGGGGGCAGGGGACAAACATTCAGTACTTC.